This T cell receptor beta chain comes out of a study of immune cell composition in non-small cell lung cancer (dated by TCRdb to 2016 to 2017). Regarding the research as a whole: Histologic subtype, mainly lung adenocarcinoma or squamous cell carcinoma, was assigned on the basis of H&E together with p63, CK5, Napsin A and TTF-1 immunohistochemistry. The subtype comparisons left out several tumour specimens with TCR-beta data because those specimens were rare histological subtypes. Supplementary cohort #1 consisted of about 11 lung adenocarcinoma cases with paired tumour/lung TCR-beta sequencing and with TIL populations generated to assess tumour reactivity. TCR-beta sequencing (Adaptive Biotechnologies) was performed on about 33 paired NSCLC tumour and non-adjacent lung specimens plus 26 tumour-only specimens. The full study reports these points: The reactivity cohort contained only around eleven cases, and the tumour-reactive clones were not shown to have sequences in common with the dominant in vivo tumour-associated clones. No significant correlation was found between smoking pack-years and tumour TCR-beta clonality. In some ten adenocarcinoma cases, maximal tumour-associated clone frequency correlated strongly with TIL tumour reactivity, whereas overall clonality did not. Nearly half of NSCLC cases had tumour-associated clones >0.5%, found in about 36% of adenocarcinomas compared with about 80% of squamous carcinomas. Top 10 clone scores and productive clonality were significantly higher in lung squamous cell carcinoma than in lung adenocarcinoma tumours.

About this clone itself: Its antigen specificity is not known. One base away there is no much larger clone; base qualities are not given.

Genomic DNA was extracted with the QIAamp DNA kit from frozen aliquots of unsorted single-cell suspensions. The tumour samples consisted of non-small cell lung cancer tissue that had been surgically resected. Tissues were received within 2 hours of resection and were immediately processed into single-cell suspensions. Tissue was broken up mechanically, digested enzymatically with DNase I, collagenase I and hyaluronidase for 30 minutes at 37 degrees C, and then filtered and RBC-lysed. The CDR3 numbers 13 residues from cysteine through phenylalanine. CDR3 DNA only is kept here, 39 bases in frame from base 1. Sequences LNHDA (CDR1) and SQIVND (CDR2) are obtained from the germline V gene (reference sequence). For this chain, trimming is 7 bases at the V end and 6 bases at the J end, and the number of junction bases without a gene match is 4. A two-step multiplex PCR amplified TCR-beta CDR3 regions from genomic DNA, and the second step of the PCR added Illumina-compatible adaptors. TCR-beta immunosequencing was performed on an Illumina platform as a commercial immunoSEQ service. On the authors' methods: Repertoires were summarised by productive clonality and by Top 10 Clones, defined as the percentage of T-cell templates derived from the ten most frequent sequences. Productive clonality ranged from 0 to 1, with 1 indicating a monoclonal population. Using log10 scatter plots, tumour-associated clones were identified as sequences that made up at least 0.1% of tumour T-cell templates yet were absent from the matched non-adjacent lung. Student's t-tests were used for two-group comparisons, ANOVA was used for stages, and linear regression was used for relationships, with analyses conducted in GraphPad Prism7 and R. Sourced from immuneACCESS, this table was stored by TCRdb with only in-frame sequences that have V and J called. A share of the clones is absent; for the studies checked, an unresolved V gene accounts for under half, and the remainder has no known explanation. Clone size and the V and J calls come from that table; the DNA yielded D and trimming. The table for this sample lists 2,500 to 3,500 clones; 78% of them were counted only once. The top ten hold about 7.3% of the sample.

Sequencing was performed on lung tumor tissue. The clonotype comes from a human donor with non-small cell lung cancer. The chain links TRBV19 with TRBJ2-2; 8 of the junction bases match TRBD2. The nucleotide sequence is given as TGTGCCAGTACGCCGGGGGGGCCCGGGGAGCTGTTTTTT. This sequence encodes CASTPGGPGELFF.